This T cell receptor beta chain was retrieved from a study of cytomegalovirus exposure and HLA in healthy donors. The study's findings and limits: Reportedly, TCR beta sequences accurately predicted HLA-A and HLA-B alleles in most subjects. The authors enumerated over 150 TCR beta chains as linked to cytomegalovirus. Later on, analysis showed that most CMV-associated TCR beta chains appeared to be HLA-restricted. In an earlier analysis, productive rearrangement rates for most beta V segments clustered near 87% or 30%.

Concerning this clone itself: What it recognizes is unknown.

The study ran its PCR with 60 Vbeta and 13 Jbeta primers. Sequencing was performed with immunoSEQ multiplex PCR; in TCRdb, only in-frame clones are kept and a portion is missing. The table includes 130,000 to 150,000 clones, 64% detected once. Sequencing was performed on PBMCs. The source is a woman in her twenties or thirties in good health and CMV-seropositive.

CDR3 sequence: CASRGQGYQPQHF. The CDR3 DNA is TGTGCCAGCAGGGGACAGGGCTATCAGCCCCAGCATTTT. The gene calls are TRBV28 and TRBJ1-5; TRBD1 agrees at 9 bases. The CDR3 has 13 amino acids. V lost 6 bases, J lost 5 bases, and 2 bases stayed unmatched. In germline, CDR1 is MDHEN, CDR2 SYDVKM.